One sample yielded the 14 T cell receptor beta chains listed below, sequenced in a study of blood T cells in healthy people across ages. Next came a second PCR, run for about 6 to 12 cycles, which used a sample-barcoded 5' primer along with a J-beta primer mix. TCRdb reprocessed the 5' RACE reads via MiXCR and lists one record per CDR3 protein. The repertoire consists of approximately 2,000,000 distinct CDR3 sequences, with roughly 43% occurring once and the leading ten covering around 23%. Sequencing was performed on blood. Receptors originate from a human donor in good health.

On this clonotype itself: Its ends do not fully match the called genes, so a read error is possible. The V call is TRBV28, the J call TRBJ2-2; D is ambiguous. The CDR3 sequence is 12 residues long. CDR1 MDHEN and CDR2 SYDVKM come from the germline V gene. As DNA, the CDR3 is TGTGCCAACAGTCAAGTAACCGGGGAGCTGTTTTTT. Translated, it gives CANSQVTGELFF.

This clonotype was counted at least ten times. This sequence joins TRBV7-3 and TRBJ2-7; 7 nucleotides line up with TRBD2. This CDR3 has 15 residues. Germline CDR1 SGHTA, CDR2 FQGTGA. V lost 1 base and J lost 0; bases outside the gene matches: 3. The CDR3 reads CASSLNGGSSYEQYF. Here the CDR3 DNA reads TGTGCCAGCAGCTTAAACGGGGGGAGCTCCTACGAGCAGTACTTC. Looking up the rest from reference TRBV7-3 and TRBJ2-7 gives the full variable domain: GAGVSQTPSNKVTEKGKYVELRCDPISGHTALYWYRQSLGQGPEFLIYFQGTGAADDSGLPNDRFFAVRPEGSVSTLKIQRTERGDSAVYLCASSLNGGSSYEQYFGPGTRLTVT.

The chain is built from TRBV6-5 and TRBJ2-1, with D tentatively TRBD1 (6 bases). Germline loops: CDR1 MNHEY, CDR2 SVGAGI. There are 15 residues in the CDR3. V was pared by 6 bases and J by 2 bases, with 14 bases between. CDR3 nucleotides: TGTGCCAGCAGCCCCGACAGGTTTCCCTACAATGAGCAGTTCTTC. It codes for CASSPDRFPYNEQFF.

This clonotype has a handful of counts. The germline gene is not matched at one end of the junction; a read error may be the cause. V gene TRBV7-2 combines with J gene TRBJ2-7; D unresolved. The CDR3 consists of 14 residues. CDR1 and CDR2 from the germline V gene are SGHTA and FQGNSA. The CDR3 nucleotides read TGTGCCGGCAGCTTAATGGGGTCGTCCTACGAGCAGTACTTC. Translated: CAGSLMGSSYEQYF.

Points on this clonotype: The junction differs from germline at one of its ends, possibly a read error. This chain joins TRBV11-3 and TRBJ2-1; D ambiguous. The CDR3 length is 14 residues. The germline CDR1 and CDR2 sequences are SGHNT and YENEEA. The CDR3 bases are TGTGCCGGCAGCTTAGGTTATCAGAACAATGAGCAGTTCTTC. It is translated as CAGSLGYQNNEQFF.

V usage is TRBV12-3 or TRBV12-4 and J usage is TRBJ2-1; 7 bases map to TRBD2. The J segment lost 13 bases and the V segment lost 6 bases, leaving 12 bases of the junction unmatched. The CDR3 spans 13 residues. The CDR3 DNA sequence: TGTGCCAGCAGGCCCGGGGGAGGGCCTATCCAGTTCTTC. Translating gives CASRPGGGPIQFF.

This clonotype was seen a few times. V and J are TRBV5-1 and TRBJ2-7; TRBD1 might be the D (6 bases). CDR3 length equals 14 residues. Germline V gene data show CDR1 as SGHRS and CDR2 as YFSETQ. V shed 0 bases and J shed 6 bases, with 13 bases lying between them. CDR3 coding DNA: TGCGCCAGCAGCTTGGACAGGGTAGGATTCGAGCAGTACTTC. Residues: CASSLDRVGFEQYF.

A few counts support this clonotype. V and J are TRBV20-1 and TRBJ2-2; tentative D call: TRBD1 (5 bases). V was cut by 4 bases and J by 3 bases, with 12 bases left in between. CDR1 is DFQATT, CDR2 SNEGSKA, per germline (reference sequence). The CDR3 spans 14 residues. CDR3 in amino acids: CSAIWQTDTGELFF. DNA of the CDR3: TGCAGTGCTATCTGGCAGACAGACACCGGGGAGCTGTTTTTT.

This clonotype was counted a few times. This rearrangement joins TRBV6-2 or TRBV6-3 to TRBJ2-7; perhaps TRBD2 as D (6 bases). The germline gives CDR1 MNHEY, CDR2 SVGEGT. V shed 0 bases and J shed 6 bases, with 12 bases lying between them. The CDR3 is made up of 14 amino acids. CDR3 in amino acids: CASSYSRQGLEQYF. CDR3 sequence (DNA): TGTGCCAGCAGTTACTCTCGGCAGGGACTCGAGCAGTACTTC.

The chain is built from TRBV6-5 and TRBJ2-2; D assignment may be TRBD1 or TRBD2 (6 bases each). V shed 7 bases and J shed 6 bases, with 18 bases lying between them. The germline V gene has CDR1 MNHEY and CDR2 SVGAGI. The CDR3 is 15 amino acids. The CDR3 loop reads CASNWGADWSGELFF. In DNA, the CDR3 is TGTGCCAGCAACTGGGGGGCCGACTGGTCCGGGGAGCTGTTTTTT.

The chain uses TRBV6-2 or TRBV6-3 and TRBJ2-5, with D tentatively TRBD2 (6 bases). The better agreement between TRBJ2-7 and the DNA end casts doubt on the J call. This CDR3 is built from 16 residues. The germline V gene encodes CDR1 MNHEY and CDR2 SVGEGT. CDR3 coding DNA: TGTGCCAGCAGTTACGGGAGGATTCGGGGATACTACGAGCAGTACTTC. This sequence encodes CASSYGRIRGYYEQYF.

The rearrangement links TRBV24-1 to TRBJ1-5, with TRBD1 identical over 7 bases. Losses at the gene ends were 4 bases for V and 4 bases for J; bases not matched to a gene: 6. From germline, CDR1 is KGHDR and CDR2 SFDVKD. This CDR3 is built from 15 residues. CDR3 amino acids: CATSEARGINQPQHF. DNA of the CDR3: TGTGCCACCAGTGAAGCCAGGGGGATTAATCAGCCCCAGCATTTT.

The chain carries TRBV11-2 and TRBJ2-7; the D call may be TRBD1 or TRBD2 (5 bases each). Germline loops: CDR1 SGHAT, CDR2 FQNNGV. The CDR3 spans 12 residues. Trimming removed 9 bases at V and 10 bases at J, with 19 bases between. The CDR3 loop is CASAMNRDGQYF. CDR3 bases: TGTGCCAGTGCCATGAACCGGGACGGACAGTACTTC.

The rearrangement joins TRBV7-2 to TRBJ1-2; TRBD1 aligns across 8 bases. The V and J ends lost 5 bases and 6 bases, in that order; junction bases with no gene match: 14. Germline CDR1 reads SGHTA; CDR2 reads FQGNSA. The CDR3 is 16 amino acids. The CDR3 coding sequence is TGTGCCAGCAGCGCCAAGGCGCCAGGGGGCGCGAATGGCTACACCTTC. Encoded protein: CASSAKAPGGANGYTF.